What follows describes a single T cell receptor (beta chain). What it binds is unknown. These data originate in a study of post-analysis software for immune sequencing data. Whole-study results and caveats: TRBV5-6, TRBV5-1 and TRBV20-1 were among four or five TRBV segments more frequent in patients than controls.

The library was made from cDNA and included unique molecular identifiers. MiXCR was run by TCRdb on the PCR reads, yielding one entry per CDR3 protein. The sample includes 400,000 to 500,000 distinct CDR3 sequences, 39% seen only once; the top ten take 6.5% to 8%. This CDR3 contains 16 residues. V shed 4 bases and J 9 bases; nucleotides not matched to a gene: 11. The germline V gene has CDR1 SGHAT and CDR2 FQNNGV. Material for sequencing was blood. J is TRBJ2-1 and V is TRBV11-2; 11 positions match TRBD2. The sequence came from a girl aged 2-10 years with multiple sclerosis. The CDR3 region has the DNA TGTGCCAGCAGCTGGCAGACTAGCGGGAAATGGGGTGAGCAGTTCTTC. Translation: CASSWQTSGKWGEQFF.